This T cell receptor beta chain was retrieved from a study of blood T cell repertoires in COVID-19. Study information: From T cells, B-cell-depleted T cells, or PBMCs came the material, which was cDNA or gDNA.

Libraries were prepared by immunoSEQ multiplex PCR; TCRdb keeps only in-frame clonotypes and omits some of them. Altogether 220,000 or so clones are present, more than 80% being singletons, with the ten largest covering 0.85% to 0.95%. This CDR3 is built from 14 residues. CDR1 is SGHTA and CDR2 is FQGTGA in the germline V gene. V trimming: 5 bases; J trimming: 9 bases; junction bases outside the gene matches: 7. The TCR comes from a man between 45 and 60 years old who had been exposed to COVID-19. The sequencing sample was made of PBMCs or T cells enriched from blood (not recorded which). The gene calls are TRBV7-3 and TRBJ1-3; 10 positions agree with TRBD1. The CDR3 spells CASSTRGQGGTIYF. The CDR3 DNA follows: TGTGCCAGCAGCACCCGCGGACAGGGGGGCACCATATATTTT.